What follows are 29 T cell receptor beta chains derived from one specimen sequenced in a study of somatic mutations in cytotoxic T cells in rheumatoid arthritis. Repertoires were generated with immunoSEQ multiplex PCR, while TCRdb's copy carries only in-frame clones and drops some. The table has approximately 18,000 clones, roughly 80% seen once. Sequencing was done on a sample of CD8+ T cells sorted from blood. All receptors come from an adult with rheumatoid arthritis.

V usage is TRBV2 and J usage is TRBJ2-1; 9 bases are a match to TRBD2. The ends lost 4 bases at V and 4 bases at J; junction bases unmatched: 5. The germline CDR1 and CDR2 sequences are SNHLY and FYNNEI. The CDR3 runs 15 residues. CDR3 DNA: TGTGCCAGCAGTGTTAGCGGGGGACCTTACAATGAGCAGTTCTTC. Its protein is CASSVSGGPYNEQFF.

This chain connects TRBV7-9 to TRBJ1-5; TRBD1 matches 7 bases. Germline CDR1 reads SEHNR; CDR2 reads FQNEAQ (reference sequence). The CDR3 runs 13 residues. The ends lost 5 bases at V and 6 bases at J; junction bases unmatched: 4. The CDR3 sequence is CASSPRDSQPQHF. The CDR3, as DNA: TGTGCCAGCAGCCCCCGGGACAGTCAGCCCCAGCATTTT.

The gene calls are TRBV30 and TRBJ2-1, with D unresolved. CDR3 size: 15 residues. V dropped 0 bases and J dropped 0 bases, with 9 bases sitting between them. CDR1 is GTSNPN, CDR2 SVGIG, per germline (reference sequence). The CDR3 DNA is TGTGCCTGGAGTGTATACCCTAACTCCTACAATGAGCAGTTCTTC. Its protein is CAWSVYPNSYNEQFF. The whole variable domain, filled in from reference TRBV30 and TRBJ2-1, reads SQTIHQWPATLVQPVGSPLSLECTVEGTSNPNLYWYRQAAGRGLQLLFYSVGIGQISSEVPQNLSASRPQDRQFILSSKKLLLSDSGFYLCAWSVYPNSYNEQFFGPGTRLTVL.

V and J are TRBV27 and TRBJ2-7; D is ambiguous. Germline V gene sequence: CDR1 MNHEY, CDR2 SMNVEV (reference sequence). CDR3 length: 14 amino acids. The V gene lost 5 bases and the J gene lost 0 bases, with 11 bases spanning the gap. CDR3 bases: TGTGCCAGCAGTCACGGGTTTCGCTCCTACGAGCAGTACTTC. Translated: CASSHGFRSYEQYF.

The chain is built from TRBV5-5 and TRBJ2-5; maybe TRBD1 (5 bases). V lost 2 bases and J 7 bases, leaving 18 bases between the germline ends. This CDR3 contains 15 residues. CDR1 is SGHKS, CDR2 YYEKEE, per germline (reference sequence). The CDR3 bases are TGTGCCAGCAGCTTAAGCGACAGTTCGACTGGGACCCAGTACTTC. Residues: CASSLSDSSTGTQYF.

The rearrangement uses TRBV7-9 and TRBJ2-1; the D is unclear. This CDR3 contains 14 residues. Trimming took 2 bases from V and 0 from J, leaving 5 bases between them. In germline, CDR1 is SEHNR, CDR2 FQNEAQ (reference sequence). The CDR3: CASSLSDSYNEQFF. The DNA of the CDR3 is TGTGCCAGCAGCTTATCGGACTCCTACAATGAGCAGTTCTTC.

J is TRBJ2-7 and V is TRBV7-8, with TRBD2 identical over 11 bases. CDR3 size: 15 residues. Losses at the gene ends were 5 bases for V and 3 bases for J; bases not matched to a gene: 6. CDR1 and CDR2 from the germline V gene are SGHVS and FQNEAQ. CDR3 residues: CASSRAGTSGYEQYF. The CDR3 DNA reads as TGTGCCAGCAGCCGAGCCGGGACTAGCGGCTACGAGCAGTACTTC.

For the CDR3, the DNA is TGTGCCAGCAGTGGATTGGACAGGCCCTATGGCTACACCTTC. This sequence encodes CASSGLDRPYGYTF. The chain employs TRBV6-5 and TRBJ1-2, with 7 positions matching TRBD1. After removal of 5 bases from V and 4 bases from J, the junction contained 7 bases not matched to a gene. This CDR3 comprises 14 residues. Germline CDR1 reads MNHEY; CDR2 reads SVGAGI.

The chain employs TRBV11-1 and TRBJ2-7; either TRBD1 or TRBD2 may fit D (5 bases each). The CDR3 runs to 15 residues. Germline assignment: CDR1 SGHAT and CDR2 FQDESV (reference sequence). V lost 0 bases and J 3 bases, leaving 12 bases between the germline ends. The CDR3 nucleotides are TGTGCCAGCAGCTTAGCGCTGGGACCGAACTACGAGCAGTACTTC. Translated, it gives CASSLALGPNYEQYF.

The chain joins TRBV6-4 to TRBJ1-5; D is ambiguous. Germline CDR1 reads MRHNA; CDR2 reads SNTAGT. This CDR3 comprises 14 residues. V shed 3 bases and J shed 4 bases, with 10 bases lying between them. The CDR3 loop is CASSDSGENQPQHF. The CDR3 bases are TGTGCCAGCAGTGATTCCGGGGAAAATCAGCCCCAGCATTTT.

The rearrangement uses TRBV30 and TRBJ1-5, with 7 bases lining up with TRBD1. The CDR3 runs 18 residues. After removal of 5 bases from V and 2 bases from J, the junction contained 18 bases not matched to a gene. CDR1 and CDR2 (germline): GTSNPN, SVGIG (reference sequence). CDR3 region: CAWPSSPRQGSCNQPQHF. The CDR3 coding sequence is TGTGCCTGGCCTAGCTCCCCTAGACAGGGATCATGCAATCAGCCCCAGCATTTT.

The V call is TRBV4-3, the J call TRBJ2-7; TRBD1 agrees at 8 bases. The CDR3 contains 15 residues. V lost 2 bases and J lost 2; bases outside the gene matches: 5. Germline CDR1 LGHNA, CDR2 YSLEER. The DNA of the CDR3 is TGCGCCAGCAGCCAATACGGGACAGGTCCCTACGAGCAGTACTTC. Amino acids: CASSQYGTGPYEQYF.

V gene TRBV12-5 combines with J gene TRBJ2-2; the match to TRBD2 covers 11 bases. V lost 0 bases to trimming and J lost 5 bases; unmatched junction nucleotides: 5. The germline gives CDR1 LGHNT, CDR2 FRNRAP. The CDR3 extends over 17 amino acids. The CDR3 region is CASGLVPLAGVTGELFF. CDR3 sequence (DNA): TGTGCTAGTGGTTTGGTACCACTAGCGGGAGTTACCGGGGAGCTGTTTTTT.

This clone was counted between two and nine times. The chain links TRBV27 to TRBJ2-1; D might be TRBD2 (5 bases). In germline, CDR1 is MNHEY, CDR2 SMNVEV (reference sequence). The CDR3 has 12 residues. Trimming left V 8 bases short and J 5 bases short, with 10 bases between. The chain's CDR3 is CASGRLNNEQFF. CDR3 nucleotides: TGTGCCAGCGGCAGACTAAACAATGAGCAGTTCTTC.

The gene calls are TRBV5-1 and TRBJ1-4; 10 bases are a match to TRBD1. The CDR3 extends over 16 amino acids. Trimming removed 4 bases from V and 7 bases from J; junction bases left unmatched: 10. The germline V gene encodes CDR1 SGHRS and CDR2 YFSETQ. The DNA of the CDR3 is TGCGCCAGCAGCCCTCGTCCCGGGACAGGGGCTGAAAAACTGTTTTTT. Protein sequence: CASSPRPGTGAEKLFF.

This clone was counted once. The rearrangement joins TRBV4-1 to TRBJ1-2, with a tentative D call TRBD1 (6 bases). V dropped 1 base and J dropped 4 bases, with 16 bases sitting between them. Looked up from germline, CDR1 is MGHRA and CDR2 is YSYEKL. The CDR3 contains 16 residues. The CDR3 here is CASSQAHRAIGYGYTF. The DNA for the CDR3 is TGCGCCAGCAGCCAAGCCCACAGGGCTATCGGCTATGGCTACACCTTC.

The chain has TRBV4-3 and TRBJ1-6; D gene ambiguous. The germline V gene has CDR1 LGHNA and CDR2 YSLEER. CDR3 length equals 14 residues. V was pared by 3 bases and J by 0 bases, with 3 bases between. The CDR3 DNA reads TGCGCCAGCAGCCAGAGCTCCTATAATTCACCCCTCCACTTT. Protein sequence: CASSQSSYNSPLHF.

This chain joins TRBV19 and TRBJ2-7; 7 positions agree with TRBD1. After removal of 5 bases from V and 3 bases from J, the junction contained 10 bases not matched to a gene. The V gene's germline CDR1 is LNHDA and CDR2 SQIVND (reference sequence). The CDR3 is 15 amino acids. The CDR3 nucleotides are TGTGCCAGTAGTTGGACAGACAGGGCGGACTACGAGCAGTACTTC. Translating gives CASSWTDRADYEQYF.

The chain couples TRBV19 to TRBJ2-7, with D possibly called TRBD1 or TRBD2 (5 bases each). Germline CDR1 LNHDA, CDR2 SQIVND (reference sequence). V gave up 1 base and J gave up 2 bases, with 9 bases separating them. The CDR3 covers 14 residues. The CDR3 bases are TGTGCCAGTAGTATAGGAGGGGCGGCCTACGAGCAGTACTTC. As protein: CASSIGGAAYEQYF.

The chain couples TRBV14 to TRBJ1-1, with 7 positions matching TRBD1. The trim removed 3 bases at V and 5 bases at J, leaving 6 bases unmatched. From germline, CDR1 is SGHDN and CDR2 FVKESK. There are 14 residues in the CDR3. CDR3 nucleotides: TGTGCCAGCAGCCAGACAGGGTTGCGAACTGAAGCTTTCTTT. Encoded protein: CASSQTGLRTEAFF.

The chain recombines TRBV5-4 with TRBJ2-7; TRBD1 aligns across 7 bases. The V and J ends lost 4 bases and 2 bases, in that order; junction bases with no gene match: 6. CDR1 is SGHNT, CDR2 YYREEE, per germline (reference sequence). This CDR3 is 14 amino acids long. The DNA of the CDR3 is TGTGCCAGCAGCAAAACGGACAGGACCTACGAGCAGTACTTC. Its translation is CASSKTDRTYEQYF.

The chain employs TRBV5-6 and TRBJ2-3; tentatively, D is TRBD2 (7 bases). CDR1 is SGHDT and CDR2 is YYEEEE in the germline V gene. This CDR3 has 17 amino acids. Trimming shortened V by 2 bases and J by 6 bases, and 22 bases separated the two germline ends. The CDR3 protein is CASSLTTMGGLMDTQYF. CDR3 in DNA: TGTGCCAGCAGCTTAACCACGATGGGGGGGCTGATGGATACGCAGTATTTT.

This chain joins TRBV11-3 and TRBJ1-3, with 7 bases that match TRBD1. Germline lookup yields CDR1 SGHNT and CDR2 YENEEA. V lost 0 bases and J lost 0; bases outside the gene matches: 11. This CDR3 has 19 amino acids. The CDR3, as DNA: TGTGCCAGCAGCTTAGAAGGCCCGGGACAGAGGTTCTCTGGAAACACCATATATTTT. Translated, it gives CASSLEGPGQRFSGNTIYF. The full variable domain, completed using reference TRBV11-3 and TRBJ1-3, is EAGVVQSPRYKIIEKKQPVAFWCNPISGHNTLYWYLQNLGQGPELLIRYENEEAVDDSQLPKDRFSAERLKGVDSTLKIQPAELGDSAVYLCASSLEGPGQRFSGNTIYFGEGSWLTVV.

V gene TRBV9 combines with J gene TRBJ2-2, with TRBD1 as a possible D gene (6 bases). The germline gives CDR1 SGDLS, CDR2 YYNGEE. V was trimmed by 3 bases and J by 1 base, leaving 13 bases between them. The CDR3 totals 16 residues. CDR3 loop: CASSDNREWNTGELFF. The DNA of the CDR3 is TGTGCCAGCAGCGATAACAGGGAATGGAACACCGGGGAGCTGTTTTTT.

This clone has only a few counts. The chain couples TRBV7-9 to TRBJ2-1; D gene uncertain. The CDR3 covers 12 residues. Germline CDR1 reads SEHNR; CDR2 reads FQNEAQ (reference sequence). V was cut by 5 bases and J by 8 bases, with 10 bases left in between. The CDR3 nucleotides read TGTGCCAGCAGCCCCCAAGTGGATGAGCAGTTCTTC. Its protein is CASSPQVDEQFF.

This chain joins TRBV4-1 and TRBJ1-1; D is perhaps TRBD1 (5 bases). Germline CDR1 and CDR2: MGHRA and YSYEKL. V was clipped by 4 bases and J by 1 base, with 16 bases between them. CDR3 size: 16 residues. CDR3 region: CASSPQPGGGNTEAFF. CDR3 coding DNA: TGCGCCAGCAGCCCACAACCCGGCGGGGGGAACACTGAAGCTTTCTTT.

The chain employs TRBV7-9 and TRBJ2-1; tentative D call: TRBD2 (6 bases). This CDR3 contains 13 residues. CDR1 is SEHNR, CDR2 FQNEAQ, per germline (reference sequence). V was trimmed by 11 bases and J by 3 bases, leaving 14 bases between them. The CDR3 DNA reads TGTGCCTACCGGGAGAGCAACTACAATGAGCAGTTCTTC. Its protein product is CAYRESNYNEQFF.

V usage is TRBV5-4 and J usage is TRBJ2-7, with 10 bases fitting TRBD1. Germline V gene sequence: CDR1 SGHNT, CDR2 YYREEE (reference sequence). The CDR3 is 16 residues long. After removal of 1 base from V and 2 bases from J, the junction contained 6 bases not matched to a gene. The CDR3 reads CASSLWSGTGAYEQYF. The CDR3 region has the DNA TGTGCCAGCAGCTTGTGGAGCGGGACAGGGGCCTACGAGCAGTACTTC.

This clone counts as large (0.1 to 1%). This rearrangement joins TRBV2 to TRBJ2-2; 8 positions agree with TRBD1. Per the germline V gene, CDR1 is SNHLY and CDR2 is FYNNEI. Trimming took 3 bases from V and 5 from J; bases not matched to a gene: 5. The CDR3 sequence is 15 residues long. CDR3 sequence reads: CASSDGQGATGELFF. The CDR3 nucleotides are TGTGCCAGCAGTGACGGGCAGGGGGCTACCGGGGAGCTGTTTTTT.